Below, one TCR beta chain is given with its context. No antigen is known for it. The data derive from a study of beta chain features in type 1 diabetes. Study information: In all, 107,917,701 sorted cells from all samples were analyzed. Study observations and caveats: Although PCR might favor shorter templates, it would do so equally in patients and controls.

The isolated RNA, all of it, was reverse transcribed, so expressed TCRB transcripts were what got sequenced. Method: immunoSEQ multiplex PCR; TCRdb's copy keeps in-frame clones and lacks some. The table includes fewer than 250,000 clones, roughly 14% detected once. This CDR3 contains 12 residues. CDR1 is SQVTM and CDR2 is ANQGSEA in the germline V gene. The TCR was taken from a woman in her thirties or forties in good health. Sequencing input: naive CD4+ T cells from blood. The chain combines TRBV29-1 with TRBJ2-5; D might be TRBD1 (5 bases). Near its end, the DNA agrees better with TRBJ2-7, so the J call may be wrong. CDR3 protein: CSVGHDSYEQYF. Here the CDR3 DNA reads TGCAGCGTAGGACACGACTCCTACGAGCAGTACTTC.